This T cell receptor beta chain is drawn from a study of T-cell reconstitution after alpha-beta-depleted transplantation in children. This clonotype came up a few times. Its target is not known. The CDR3 runs 13 residues. Germline CDR1 SEHNR, CDR2 FQNEAQ (reference sequence). The ends were cut back, 5 bases at V and 3 bases at J, with 11 bases in the middle. Study-level findings and limits: Certain patients had high TCRbeta diversity at day 60, and it came from recipient T cells and thymic progenitors that survived. T-cell numbers and diversity, one year after transplant, stemmed largely from T cells that were newly produced.

A TCRbeta library incorporating unique molecular identifiers was prepared. TCRdb processed the PCR reads anew with MiXCR; each CDR3 protein has one entry. The sample contains some 550,000 distinct CDR3 sequences, more than 20% of which appear only once. V gene TRBV7-9 combines with J gene TRBJ2-7; D is unclear. This sequence was found in a boy younger than two who had a stem cell transplant for acute myeloid leukemia, so the T cells may come from the graft donor. The sequencing here drew on PBMCs, mostly from graft donor cells, taken 360 days after TCRalphabeta/CD19-depleted stem cell transplant. The CDR3 region has the DNA TGTGCCAGCAGCCCTGAGCTGAACTACGAGCAGTACTTC. Translation: CASSPELNYEQYF.